This T cell receptor (beta chain) was documented in a study of cytomegalovirus exposure and HLA in healthy donors. Study-wide context: It was reported in a later analysis that the same platform had been used for the 110 or so validation repertoires as for the roughly 710 first-cohort repertoires.

Germline lookup yields CDR1 MGHRA and CDR2 YSYEKL. CDR3 length: 15 amino acids. V shed 1 base and J 4 bases; nucleotides not matched to a gene: 3. For this clone: Its antigen is as yet unknown.

Findings and limits, study-wide: The study designated 164 TCR beta chains cytomegalovirus-associated. Per published reports, the classifier diagnosed cytomegalovirus status with high specificity and sensitivity.

TCRdb's copy holds only in-frame clones and misses some; the assay was immunoSEQ multiplex PCR. The sample contains some 68,000 clones, around 95% of which appear only once. Material for sequencing was PBMCs. The rearrangement uses TRBV4-1 and TRBJ2-3, with 9 bases identical to TRBD1. This clonotype was obtained from a man younger than 35 in good health and CMV-seropositive. The CDR3 DNA follows: TGCGCCAGCAGCCAAGGGGACAGGGTGGCAGATACGCAGTATTTT. Translating it yields CASSQGDRVADTQYF.